One and the same sample provided the 14 T cell receptor beta chains below, sequenced in a study of cytomegalovirus exposure and HLA in healthy donors. The primer mix had 60 Vbeta and 13 Jbeta primers. The repertoire was sequenced with immunoSEQ multiplex PCR; TCRdb's copy has only in-frame clones and lacks some. This sample has roughly 140,000 clones; approximately 82% occur once, and the top ten carry approximately 9.7%. Sequenced: PBMCs. The receptors were sampled from an older woman in good health and CMV-seropositive.

The V gene is TRBV4-1, the J gene TRBJ1-1, with unresolved D. CDR3 length equals 14 residues. V was trimmed by 0 bases and J by 0 bases, leaving 5 bases between them. Germline CDR1 reads MGHRA; CDR2 reads YSYEKL. CDR3 sequence (DNA): TGCGCCAGCAGCCAAGACATCCTGAACACTGAAGCTTTCTTT. Translating it yields CASSQDILNTEAFF.

The rearrangement links TRBV28 to TRBJ2-7; TRBD1 agrees at 10 bases. Germline V gene sequence: CDR1 MDHEN, CDR2 SYDVKM. The CDR3 has 15 residues. After removal of 6 bases from V and 6 bases from J, the junction contained 11 bases not matched to a gene. CDR3 in amino acids: CASRRPGQGLGEQYF. The CDR3 nucleotides are TGTGCCAGCAGACGACCGGGACAGGGGCTGGGCGAGCAGTACTTC.

The V and J genes are TRBV9 and TRBJ1-1, with 9 bases identical to TRBD1. V shed 2 bases, J shed 6 bases, and the junction held 5 bases outside the gene matches. The length of the CDR3 is 14 residues. The germline CDR1 and CDR2 sequences are SGDLS and YYNGEE. The DNA of the CDR3 is TGTGCCAGCAGCGTGGTACAGGGGGCGTCTGAAGCTTTCTTT. As protein: CASSVVQGASEAFF.

This clone was found once. The chain links TRBV6-5 to TRBJ2-2, with TRBD2 identical over 8 bases. CDR1 is MNHEY, CDR2 SVGAGI, per germline. J lost 2 bases, V lost 0 bases, and 2 bases had no gene match. The CDR3 totals 16 residues. The CDR3 DNA reads as TGTGCCAGCAGTTACTCAACTAGCGGAAACACCGGGGAGCTGTTTTTT. It translates to CASSYSTSGNTGELFF.

This chain connects TRBV21-1 to TRBJ2-1; the table's TRBD2 call for D was not verified on the DNA. TRBV21-1 represents a pseudogene. This CDR3 has 12 amino acids. This chain's CDR3 is CASRAGTDEQFF. CDR3 DNA: TGTGCCAGCCGGGCGGGAACCGATGAGCAGTTCTTC.

The J gene is TRBJ2-5, the V gene TRBV7-2; D remains unclear. CDR1 and CDR2 from the germline V gene are SGHTA and FQGNSA. V lost 4 bases to trimming and J lost 5 bases, with 14 bases between them. This CDR3 region has 14 residues. This CDR3 is CASSSYGVEETQYF. DNA of the CDR3: TGTGCCAGCAGCTCCTACGGTGTCGAGGAGACCCAGTACTTC.

CDR3 protein: CASSFGTGGYEQYF. Written as DNA, the CDR3 is TGTGCCAGCAGCTTTGGGACAGGGGGCTACGAGCAGTACTTC. V usage is TRBV5-6 and J usage is TRBJ2-7; 11 nucleotides match TRBD1. Germline lookup yields CDR1 SGHDT and CDR2 YYEEEE. The V and J ends lost 2 bases and 3 bases, in that order; junction bases with no gene match: 1. The CDR3 runs 14 residues. The full variable domain, with the rest looked up from reference TRBV5-6 and TRBJ2-7, is DAGVTQSPTHLIKTRGQQVTLRCSPKSGHDTVSWYQQALGQGPQFIFQYYEEEERQRGNFPDRFSGHQFPNYSSELNVNALLLGDSALYLCASSFGTGGYEQYFGPGTRLTVT.

The sample holds one count of this clone. This chain uses TRBV5-6 with TRBJ2-7, with D possibly TRBD2 on 6 matching bases. V was clipped by 0 bases and J by 3 bases, with 10 bases between them. Germline V CDR1 and CDR2: SGHDT, YYEEEE. This CDR3 is 14 amino acids long. The CDR3 sequence: CASSLEGGLYEQYF. The CDR3 region has the DNA TGTGCCAGCAGCTTGGAAGGAGGGCTCTACGAGCAGTACTTC.

The V and J genes are TRBV7-3 and TRBJ2-1; TRBD1 is a possible D gene (6 bases). The V and J ends lost 5 bases and 2 bases respectively, with 13 bases between them. Germline values: CDR1 SGHTA, CDR2 FQGTGA. This CDR3 has 15 residues. The CDR3 here is CASSPEGVPYNEQFF. The CDR3 coding sequence is TGTGCCAGCAGCCCCGAGGGGGTCCCCTACAATGAGCAGTTCTTC.

The genes are TRBV5-3 and TRBJ2-7; TRBD2 matches 8 bases. TRBV5-3 is classed as an ORF, of uncertain function. The CDR3 runs 14 residues. Losses at the gene ends were 4 bases for V and 6 bases for J; bases not matched to a gene: 9. The CDR3 DNA reads TGTGCCAGAAGCCCCAACGGACTAGCTACCGAGCAGTACTTC. The encoded protein is CARSPNGLATEQYF.

The V call is TRBV7-9, the J call TRBJ1-2; D gene ambiguous. The CDR3 loop spans 14 amino acids. V was clipped by 3 bases and J by 6 bases, with 14 bases between them. Per germline, CDR1 SEHNR and CDR2 FQNEAQ (reference sequence). DNA of the CDR3: TGTGCCAGCAGCTTCCCGTTTGTAGTCGATGGCTACACCTTC. This translates into CASSFPFVVDGYTF.

The chain recombines TRBV2 with TRBJ2-5, with 12 bases fitting TRBD2. From germline, CDR1 is SNHLY and CDR2 FYNNEI. The CDR3 is 16 amino acids. V was clipped by 7 bases and J by 6 bases; unmatched bases: 12. The CDR3 loop reads CASISSTSGSRKTQYF. The DNA for the CDR3 is TGTGCCAGCATCTCGTCGACTAGCGGGAGCAGAAAGACCCAGTACTTC. The full variable domain, its missing parts supplied by reference TRBV2 and TRBJ2-5, is EPEVTQTPSHQVTQMGQEVILRCVPISNHLYFYWYRQILGQKVEFLVSFYNNEISEKSEIFDDQFSVERPDGSNFTLKIRSTKLEDSAMYFCASISSTSGSRKTQYFGPGTRLLVL.

The chain has TRBV11-1 and TRBJ2-1; D is possibly TRBD1 (5 bases). Per the germline V gene, CDR1 is SGHAT and CDR2 is FQDESV (reference sequence). Trimming pared 5 bases from V and 5 bases from J, leaving 13 bases between. The CDR3 has 14 residues. CDR3 protein: CASSTRQTDNEQFF. The CDR3 DNA sequence: TGTGCCAGCAGCACCCGACAGACAGACAATGAGCAGTTCTTC.

The chain joins TRBV4-3 to TRBJ2-7, with TRBD2 identical over 10 bases. The CDR3 is 16 residues long. CDR1 and CDR2 (germline): LGHNA, YSLEER. V was pared by 0 bases and J by 6 bases, with 8 bases of the junction left unmatched. The CDR3 reads CASSQELGAGGFEQYF. The CDR3 DNA reads TGCGCCAGCAGCCAAGAGCTGGGAGCGGGAGGGTTCGAGCAGTACTTC.